This T cell receptor beta chain was sequenced for a study of T cell changes during pregnancy in multiple sclerosis. Repertoires were generated with immunoSEQ multiplex PCR, while TCRdb's copy carries only in-frame clones and drops some. The repertoire holds roughly 87,000 clones, with 93% as singletons. In germline, CDR1 is LGHNA, CDR2 YNFKEQ. The CDR3 spans 14 residues. The ends lost 4 bases at V and 6 bases at J; junction bases unmatched: 8. Sample: peripheral blood, taken in the third trimester of pregnancy. This sequence joins TRBV4-2 and TRBJ2-5; 7 nucleotides line up with TRBD1. The origin of this receptor is a female donor in good health, enrolled as a control in a pregnancy study. The CDR3 DNA follows: TGTGCCAGCAGCCCAAGAACAGGGGATAAGACCCAGTACTTC. It is translated as CASSPRTGDKTQYF.